A single sample gave rise to the 6 T cell receptor beta chains below, sequenced in a study of blood T cell repertoires in COVID-19. The protocol was immunoSEQ multiplex PCR, while the TCRdb copy is restricted to in-frame clones and leaves out a portion. The table shows about 110,000 clones, with around 89% occurring only once. The material sequenced was peripheral blood. The receptors come from a woman aged 45-65 years with acute or convalescent COVID-19.

This chain uses TRBV4-2 with TRBJ2-2; 10 bases are shared with TRBD2. J lost 5 bases, V lost 0 bases, and 9 bases had no gene match. CDR1 is LGHNA and CDR2 is YNFKEQ in the germline V gene. CDR3 length equals 18 residues. The CDR3: CASSQDVASGSGTGELFF. CDR3 nucleotide sequence: TGTGCCAGCAGCCAAGATGTGGCTAGCGGGAGTGGGACCGGGGAGCTGTTTTTT.

This rearrangement joins TRBV28 to TRBJ1-2, with D tentatively TRBD1 (5 bases). Germline V gene sequence: CDR1 MDHEN, CDR2 SYDVKM. V was clipped by 5 bases and J by 5 bases, with 12 bases between them. This CDR3 region has 13 residues. The CDR3 DNA reads TGTGCCAGCAGTCCCGACAGAGAGTATGGCTACACCTTC. It encodes CASSPDREYGYTF.

The rearrangement links TRBV24-1 to TRBJ2-3; weak D call: TRBD1 (5 bases). The germline V and J ends were trimmed by 1 base and 2 bases, with 12 bases remaining between them. CDR1 is KGHDR and CDR2 is SFDVKD in the germline V gene. The CDR3 runs to 16 residues. This chain's CDR3 is CATSDFRGGPTDTQYF. The CDR3, as DNA: TGTGCCACCAGTGATTTTAGGGGTGGGCCCACAGATACGCAGTATTTT.

This clone was recorded once. The chain joins TRBV19 to TRBJ2-5, with 9 bases that match TRBD2. With 6 bases clipped from V and 4 bases from J, the junction kept 12 bases outside the gene matches. Germline CDR1 reads LNHDA; CDR2 reads SQIVND (reference sequence). The CDR3 sequence is 16 residues long. CDR3 residues: CASSKGGGRESETQYF. CDR3 DNA sequence: TGTGCCAGTAGCAAAGGCGGCGGGAGGGAGTCAGAGACCCAGTACTTC.

This chain connects TRBV6-2 or TRBV6-3 to TRBJ2-1; 12 bases align to TRBD1. The CDR3 runs 16 residues. J lost 2 bases, V lost 4 bases, and 3 bases had no gene match. Germline lookup yields CDR1 MNHEY and CDR2 SVGEGT. CDR3 protein: CASSWGQGATYNEQFF. The CDR3 nucleotides read TGTGCCAGCAGTTGGGGACAGGGGGCGACCTACAATGAGCAGTTCTTC.

The gene calls are TRBV19 and TRBJ1-5; maybe TRBD1 (5 bases). The V end lost 3 bases, the J end lost 6 bases, and 12 bases lay between the germline ends. The CDR3 consists of 14 residues. CDR1 and CDR2 from the germline V gene are LNHDA and SQIVND (reference sequence). In DNA form, the CDR3 reads TGTGCCAGTAGTATCTTTGGGGGGGGTCAGCCCCAGCATTTT. Translating gives CASSIFGGGQPQHF.